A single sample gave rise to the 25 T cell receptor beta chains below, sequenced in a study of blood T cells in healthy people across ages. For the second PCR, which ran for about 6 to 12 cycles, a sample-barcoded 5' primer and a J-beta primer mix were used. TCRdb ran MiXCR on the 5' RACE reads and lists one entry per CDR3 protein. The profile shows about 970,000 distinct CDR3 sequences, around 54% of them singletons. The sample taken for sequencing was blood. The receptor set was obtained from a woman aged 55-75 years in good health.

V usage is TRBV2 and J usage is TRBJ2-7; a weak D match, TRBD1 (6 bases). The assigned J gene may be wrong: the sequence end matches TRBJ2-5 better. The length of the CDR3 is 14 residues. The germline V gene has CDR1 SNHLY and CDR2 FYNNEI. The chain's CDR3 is CATIRGQEVETQYF. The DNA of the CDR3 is TGTGCCACTATACGGGGACAAGAGGTGGAGACCCAGTACTTC.

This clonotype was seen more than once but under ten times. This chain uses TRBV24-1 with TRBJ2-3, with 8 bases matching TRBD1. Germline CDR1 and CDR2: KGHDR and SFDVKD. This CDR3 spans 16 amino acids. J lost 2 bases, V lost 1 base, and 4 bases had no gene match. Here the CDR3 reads CATSDFRTGNTDTQYF. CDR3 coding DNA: TGTGCCACCAGTGATTTTCGGACAGGGAACACAGATACGCAGTATTTT.

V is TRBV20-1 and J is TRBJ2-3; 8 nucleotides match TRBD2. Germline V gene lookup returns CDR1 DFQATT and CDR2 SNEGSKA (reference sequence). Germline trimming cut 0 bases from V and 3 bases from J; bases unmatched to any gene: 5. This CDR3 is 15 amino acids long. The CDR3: CSARDTGLVTDTQYF. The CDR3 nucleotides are TGCAGTGCTAGAGATACGGGACTAGTGACAGATACGCAGTATTTT.

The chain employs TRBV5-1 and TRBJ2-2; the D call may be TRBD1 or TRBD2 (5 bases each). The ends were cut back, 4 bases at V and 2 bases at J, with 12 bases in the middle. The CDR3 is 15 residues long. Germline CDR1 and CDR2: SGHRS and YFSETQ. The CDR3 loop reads CASSTRTQNTGELFF. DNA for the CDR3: TGCGCCAGCAGCACTAGGACACAAAACACCGGGGAGCTGTTTTTT. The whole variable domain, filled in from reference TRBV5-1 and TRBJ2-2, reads KAGVTQTPRYLIKTRGQQVTLSCSPISGHRSVSWYQQTPGQGLQFLFEYFSETQRNKGNFPGRFSGRQFSNSRSEMNVSTLELGDSALYLCASSTRTQNTGELFFGEGSRLTVL.

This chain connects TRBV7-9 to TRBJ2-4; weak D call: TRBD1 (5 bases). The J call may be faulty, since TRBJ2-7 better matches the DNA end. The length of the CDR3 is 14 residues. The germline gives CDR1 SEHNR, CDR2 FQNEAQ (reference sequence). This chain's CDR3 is CASSYATETGEQYF. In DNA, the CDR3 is TGTGCCAGCAGCTACGCGACAGAAACTGGCGAGCAGTACTTC.

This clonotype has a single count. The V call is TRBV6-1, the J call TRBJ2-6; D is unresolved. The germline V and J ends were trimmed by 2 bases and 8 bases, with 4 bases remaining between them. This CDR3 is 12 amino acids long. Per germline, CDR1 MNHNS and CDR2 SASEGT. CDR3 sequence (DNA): TGTGCCAGCAGTGAACCCACCAACGTCCTGACTTTC. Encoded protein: CASSEPTNVLTF.

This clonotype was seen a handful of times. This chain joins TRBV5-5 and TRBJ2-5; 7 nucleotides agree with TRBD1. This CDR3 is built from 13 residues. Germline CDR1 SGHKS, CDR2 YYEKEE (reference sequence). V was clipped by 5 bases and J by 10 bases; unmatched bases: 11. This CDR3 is CASSSDRARDQYF. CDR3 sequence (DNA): TGTGCCAGCAGTTCAGACAGGGCGAGGGACCAGTACTTC.

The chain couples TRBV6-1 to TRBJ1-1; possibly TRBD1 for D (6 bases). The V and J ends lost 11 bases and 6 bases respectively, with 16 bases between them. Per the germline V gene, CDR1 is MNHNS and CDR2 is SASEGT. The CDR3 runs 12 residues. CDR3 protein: CAPRGHGPEAFF. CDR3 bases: TGTGCCCCGAGGGGACACGGCCCTGAAGCTTTCTTT.

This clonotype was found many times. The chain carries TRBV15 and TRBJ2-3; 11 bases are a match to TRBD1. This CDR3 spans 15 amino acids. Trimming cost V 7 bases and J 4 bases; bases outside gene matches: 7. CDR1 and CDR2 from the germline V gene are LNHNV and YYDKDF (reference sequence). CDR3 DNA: TGTGCCACCACCCGGGACAGGGGGTACCCAGATACGCAGTATTTT. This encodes CATTRDRGYPDTQYF.

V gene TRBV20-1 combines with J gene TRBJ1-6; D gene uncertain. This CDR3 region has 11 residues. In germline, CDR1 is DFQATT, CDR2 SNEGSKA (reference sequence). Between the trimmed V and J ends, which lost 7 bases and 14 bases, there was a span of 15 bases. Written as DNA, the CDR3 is TGCAGTGTCGCCGACGAGGCAGCCCTCCACTTT. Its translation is CSVADEAALHF.

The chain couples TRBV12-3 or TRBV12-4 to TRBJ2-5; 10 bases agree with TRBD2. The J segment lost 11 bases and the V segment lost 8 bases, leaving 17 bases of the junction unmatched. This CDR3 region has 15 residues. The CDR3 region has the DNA TGTGCCAGCTCCCTTTCAGCGGGGGGGAGGAATGAGCAGTACTTC. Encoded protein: CASSLSAGGRNEQYF.

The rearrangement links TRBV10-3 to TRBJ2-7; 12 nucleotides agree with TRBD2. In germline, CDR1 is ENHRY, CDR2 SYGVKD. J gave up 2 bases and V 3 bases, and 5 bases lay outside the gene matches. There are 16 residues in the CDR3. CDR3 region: CAISDPGLAGTYEQYF. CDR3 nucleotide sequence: TGTGCCATCAGTGACCCCGGACTAGCGGGGACCTACGAGCAGTACTTC.

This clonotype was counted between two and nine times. CDR3 region: CASSDLLEGQETQYF. CDR3 bases: TGTGCCAGCAGTGACCTCCTGGAGGGTCAAGAGACCCAGTACTTC. This sequence joins TRBV28 and TRBJ2-5; a possible D gene is TRBD2 (6 bases). V shed 5 bases and J shed 2 bases, with 15 bases lying between them. Germline V gene data show CDR1 as MDHEN and CDR2 as SYDVKM. The CDR3 extends over 15 amino acids.

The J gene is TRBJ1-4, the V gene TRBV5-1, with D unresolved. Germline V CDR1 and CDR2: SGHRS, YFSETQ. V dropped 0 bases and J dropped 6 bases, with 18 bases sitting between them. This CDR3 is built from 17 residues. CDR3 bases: TGCGCCAGCAGCTTGGCCGGCGGGCGGACTGAGGATGAAAAACTGTTTTTT. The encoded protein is CASSLAGGRTEDEKLFF. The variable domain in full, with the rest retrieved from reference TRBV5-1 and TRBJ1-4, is KAGVTQTPRYLIKTRGQQVTLSCSPISGHRSVSWYQQTPGQGLQFLFEYFSETQRNKGNFPGRFSGRQFSNSRSEMNVSTLELGDSALYLCASSLAGGRTEDEKLFFGSGTQLSVL.

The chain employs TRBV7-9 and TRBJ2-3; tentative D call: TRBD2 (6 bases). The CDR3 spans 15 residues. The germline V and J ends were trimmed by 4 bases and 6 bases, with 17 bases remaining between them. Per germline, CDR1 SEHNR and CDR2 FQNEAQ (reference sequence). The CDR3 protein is CASSSMRGKRDTQYF. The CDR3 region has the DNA TGTGCCAGCAGCTCTATGCGGGGTAAGAGGGATACGCAGTATTTT.

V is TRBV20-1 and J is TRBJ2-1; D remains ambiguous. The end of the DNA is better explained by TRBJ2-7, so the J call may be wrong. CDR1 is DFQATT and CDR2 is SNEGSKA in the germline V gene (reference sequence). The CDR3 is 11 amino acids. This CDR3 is CSALPKDEQYF. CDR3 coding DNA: TGCAGTGCTTTGCCCAAAGACGAGCAGTACTTC.

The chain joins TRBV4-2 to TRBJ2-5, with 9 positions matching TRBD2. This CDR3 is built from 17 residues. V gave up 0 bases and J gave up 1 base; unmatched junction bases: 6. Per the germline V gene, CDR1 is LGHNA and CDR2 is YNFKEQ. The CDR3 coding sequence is TGTGCCAGCAGCCAAGATAGGGGGACTAGCACCCAAGAGACCCAGTACTTC. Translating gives CASSQDRGTSTQETQYF.

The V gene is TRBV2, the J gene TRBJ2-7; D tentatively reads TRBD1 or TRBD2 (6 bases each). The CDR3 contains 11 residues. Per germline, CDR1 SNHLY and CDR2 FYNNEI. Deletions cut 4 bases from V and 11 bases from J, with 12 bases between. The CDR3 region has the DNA TGTGCCAGCAGTGGAGGGGGGCGAGAGTACTTC. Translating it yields CASSGGGREYF.

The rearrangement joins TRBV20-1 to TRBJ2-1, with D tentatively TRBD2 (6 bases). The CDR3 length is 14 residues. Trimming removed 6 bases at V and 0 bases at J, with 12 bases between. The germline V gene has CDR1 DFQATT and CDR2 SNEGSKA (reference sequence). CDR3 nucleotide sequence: TGCAGTGCCTGGGCTAGCGACTCCTACAATGAGCAGTTCTTC. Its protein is CSAWASDSYNEQFF.

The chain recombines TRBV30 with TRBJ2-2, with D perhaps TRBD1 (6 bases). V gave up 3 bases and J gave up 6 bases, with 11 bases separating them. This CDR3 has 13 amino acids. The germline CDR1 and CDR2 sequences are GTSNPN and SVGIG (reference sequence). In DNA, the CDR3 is TGTGCCTGGAGAATGGGGGCGGCCGGGGAGCTGTTTTTT. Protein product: CAWRMGAAGELFF.

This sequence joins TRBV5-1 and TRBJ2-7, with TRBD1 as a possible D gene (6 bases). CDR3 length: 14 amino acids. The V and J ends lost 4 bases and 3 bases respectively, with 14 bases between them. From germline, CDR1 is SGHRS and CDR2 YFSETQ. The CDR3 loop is CASSPTGWGYEQYF. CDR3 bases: TGCGCCAGCAGCCCTACAGGGTGGGGCTACGAGCAGTACTTC.

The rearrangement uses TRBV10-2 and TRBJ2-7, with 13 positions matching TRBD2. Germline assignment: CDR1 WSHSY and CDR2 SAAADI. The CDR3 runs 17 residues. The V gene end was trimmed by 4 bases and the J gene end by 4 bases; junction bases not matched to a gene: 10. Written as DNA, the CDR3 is TGCGCCAGCAGTGGGGCCCTCGGGACTAGCGGGAAGTACGAGCAGTACTTC. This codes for CASSGALGTSGKYEQYF.

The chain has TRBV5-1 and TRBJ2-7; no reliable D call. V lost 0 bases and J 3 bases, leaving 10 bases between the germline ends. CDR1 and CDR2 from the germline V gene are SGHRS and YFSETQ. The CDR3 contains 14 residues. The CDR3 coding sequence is TGCGCCAGCAGCTTGGTGGGCAGAGGCTACGAGCAGTACTTC. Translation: CASSLVGRGYEQYF.

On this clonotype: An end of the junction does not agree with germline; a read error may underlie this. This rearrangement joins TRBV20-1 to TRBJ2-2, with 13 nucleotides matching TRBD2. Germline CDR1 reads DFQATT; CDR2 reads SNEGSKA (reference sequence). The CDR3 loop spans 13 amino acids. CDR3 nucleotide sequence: TGCAGTACTAGCGGGAGGGCCCCCGGGGAGCTGTTTTTT. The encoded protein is CSTSGRAPGELFF.

For the CDR3, the DNA is TGTGCCAGCAGCTTAGACCATTTTGGGACAGATACGCAGTATTTT. Translated, it gives CASSLDHFGTDTQYF. The rearrangement joins TRBV13 to TRBJ2-3; D is unresolved. The V and J ends lost 1 base and 3 bases respectively, with 11 bases between them. CDR1 PRHDT and CDR2 FYEKMQ come from the germline V gene (reference sequence). CDR3 length: 15 residues.